The clone carrying this T cell receptor beta chain was observed at least ten times. Its antigen is not identified. A universal primer site was added by template switching, and unique molecular identifiers were carried by the cDNA. Via MiXCR, TCRdb re-called the 5' RACE reads, giving one row per CDR3 protein. Altogether around 510,000 distinct CDR3 sequences are present, 13% to 15% being singletons, with the ten largest covering approximately 0.9%. This entry belongs to a study of identical twins. Findings of the study overall: Twins shared beta out-of-frame sequences in excess, but this excess was weaker. Within cord blood, abundant beta clonotypes carried fewer insertions, but memory repertoires showed no such trend. Invariant cells of the MAIT and iNKT types might have partly distorted the zero-insertion analyses.

V lost 4 bases, J lost 7 bases, and 10 bases lay in between. The CDR3 runs to 13 residues. The germline V gene encodes CDR1 LNHNV and CDR2 YYDKDF (reference sequence). The same data also contributed to another study, on yellow fever vaccine responses in identical twins.

The specimen was CD4+ T cells sorted from blood. The genes are TRBV15 and TRBJ2-2; D gene unclear. The sequence was obtained from a woman aged 18-29 years in good health. The CDR3 region is CATSISTDGELFF. The DNA for the CDR3 is TGTGCCACCAGCATAAGTACAGACGGGGAGCTGTTTTTT.